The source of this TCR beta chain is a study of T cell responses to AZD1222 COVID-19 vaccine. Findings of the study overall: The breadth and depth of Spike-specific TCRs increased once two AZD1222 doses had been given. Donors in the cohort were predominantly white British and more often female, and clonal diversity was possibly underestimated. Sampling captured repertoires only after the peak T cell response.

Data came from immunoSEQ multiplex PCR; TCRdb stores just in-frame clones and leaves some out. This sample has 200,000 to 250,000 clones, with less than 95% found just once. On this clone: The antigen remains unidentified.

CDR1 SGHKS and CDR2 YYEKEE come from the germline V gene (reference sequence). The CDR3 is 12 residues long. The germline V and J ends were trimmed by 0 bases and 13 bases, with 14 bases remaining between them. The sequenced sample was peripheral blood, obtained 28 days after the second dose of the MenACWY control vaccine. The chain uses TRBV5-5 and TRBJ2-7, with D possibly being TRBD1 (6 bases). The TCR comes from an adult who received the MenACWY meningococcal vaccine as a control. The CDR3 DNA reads TGTGCCAGCAGCTTGGAGGCAGGGGTTATCTACTTC. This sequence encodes CASSLEAGVIYF.